Below are 8 T cell receptor beta chains sequenced from a single sample in a study of post-analysis software for immune sequencing data. Built from TCR beta cDNA, the libraries had unique molecular identifiers in them. One entry per CDR3 protein results from TCRdb running MiXCR on the PCR reads. The table records about 540,000 distinct CDR3 sequences, around a third of them present only once. These receptors lack a known antigen. Study-wide points: TRBV5-6, TRBV5-1 and TRBV20-1 were among a few TRBV segments more frequent in patients than controls.

Sequencing input: blood. The receptors originated from a girl aged 2 to 17 with multiple sclerosis.

The rearrangement links TRBV5-1 to TRBJ1-6, with 7 positions matching TRBD1. Germline V gene sequence: CDR1 SGHRS, CDR2 YFSETQ. Trimming took 3 bases from V and 7 from J; bases not matched to a gene: 4. The CDR3 runs to 14 residues. The CDR3, as DNA: TGCGCCAGCAGCTCCACAGGGGACAATTCACCCCTCCACTTT. Its protein is CASSSTGDNSPLHF. The full variable domain, rest sourced from reference TRBV5-1 and TRBJ1-6, is KAGVTQTPRYLIKTRGQQVTLSCSPISGHRSVSWYQQTPGQGLQFLFEYFSETQRNKGNFPGRFSGRQFSNSRSEMNVSTLELGDSALYLCASSSTGDNSPLHFGNGTRLTVT.

This clonotype was counted between two and nine times. The chain is built from TRBV7-9 and TRBJ2-3; possible D gene TRBD1, 6 bases. With 2 bases removed from V and 4 bases from J, the gap between germline ends came to 19 bases. Germline CDR1 reads SEHNR; CDR2 reads FQNEAQ (reference sequence). This CDR3 is 17 amino acids long. The DNA of the CDR3 is TGTGCCAGCAGCTTACCCCGACCCGGACAGATGGCAGATACGCAGTATTTT. It translates to CASSLPRPGQMADTQYF.

The chain links TRBV24-1 to TRBJ1-1, with 8 bases matching TRBD1. Germline V gene data show CDR1 as KGHDR and CDR2 as SFDVKD. V lost 6 bases to trimming and J lost 5 bases; unmatched junction nucleotides: 7. This CDR3 comprises 14 residues. The CDR3 sequence: CATSSTTGDTEAFF. The CDR3 coding sequence is TGTGCCACCAGTTCTACGACAGGGGATACTGAAGCTTTCTTT.

The chain combines TRBV10-3 with TRBJ2-4; possible D gene TRBD1, 6 bases. V dropped 0 bases and J dropped 15 bases, with 21 bases sitting between them. Germline-derived CDR1 and CDR2 are ENHRY and SYGVKD. The CDR3 is 15 amino acids. CDR3 coding DNA: TGTGCCATCAGTGAGTCGGCGGCGCTGGTCGAAGGGGGGTACTTC. Its translation is CAISESAALVEGGYF.

The rearrangement uses TRBV4-1 and TRBJ2-3, with D possibly being TRBD1 (5 bases). In germline, CDR1 is MGHRA, CDR2 YSYEKL. The CDR3 runs 16 residues. V was clipped by 6 bases and J by 8 bases, with 24 bases between them. The chain's CDR3 is CASSQQTVVSVGTQYF. The DNA of the CDR3 is TGCGCCAGCAGTCAGCAGACAGTAGTCAGCGTGGGTACGCAGTATTTT.

The V call is TRBV6-1, the J call TRBJ1-1, with D maybe TRBD1 (6 bases). This CDR3 contains 14 residues. Trimming left V 4 bases short and J 7 bases short, with 16 bases between. Germline CDR1 and CDR2: MNHNS and SASEGT. CDR3: CASSAQGEWDEAFF. Here the CDR3 DNA reads TGTGCCAGCAGTGCACAGGGAGAGTGGGATGAAGCTTTCTTT.

A few counts support this clonotype. V gene TRBV6-5 combines with J gene TRBJ2-4, with 10 nucleotides matching TRBD2. The J call may be in error: the DNA end matches TRBJ2-7 better. Germline CDR1 MNHEY, CDR2 SVGAGI. This CDR3 is 15 amino acids long. The CDR3 region is CASALAGAQVYEQYF. The CDR3 DNA reads TGTGCCAGCGCCCTAGCGGGGGCGCAGGTCTACGAGCAGTACTTC.

This clonotype came up once. At one boundary the junction diverges from the germline segment, which might be a read error. The chain uses TRBV4-1 and TRBJ2-5; D ambiguous. The length of the CDR3 is 14 residues. The germline V gene has CDR1 MGHRA and CDR2 YSYEKL. The CDR3 is CASSARSEQGTQYF. In DNA, the CDR3 is TGCGCCAGCAGCGCCAGGTCGGAACAAGGGACCCAGTACTTC.